This T cell receptor beta chain originates from a study of T cells in Graves' hyperthyroidism and ophthalmopathy. The length of the CDR3 is 14 residues. Trimming shortened V by 5 bases and J by 3 bases, and 14 bases separated the two germline ends. Amplification targeted TCR beta CDR3 regions from RNA transcripts. Using the HTBI primer set, a first-round RT-PCR was run on the TCR CDR3. A single record per CDR3 protein comes from TCRdb applying MiXCR to the multiplex PCR reads. The sample lists 620,000 or so distinct CDR3 sequences, more than 14% seen once, with approximately 12% in the top ten. This receptor was obtained from a woman between 45 and 60 years old with Graves' ophthalmopathy. The chain joins TRBV12-3 or TRBV12-4 to TRBJ2-7, with D possibly called TRBD1 or TRBD2 (6 bases each). The sequenced sample consisted of blood. The CDR3 here is CASSDTGGHYEQYF. DNA for the CDR3: TGTGCCAGCAGTGATACCGGGGGCCACTACGAGCAGTACTTC.